The sequence of this T cell receptor beta chain was determined in a study of blood T cell repertoires in COVID-19. CDR3 length equals 15 residues. Germline CDR1 is SGHRS and CDR2 is YFSETQ. V lost 4 bases and J lost 2, with 14 bases in between. Here immunoSEQ multiplex PCR was the method, and the copy in TCRdb shows in-frame clones only, minus some. The sample comprises some 31,000 clones, nearly 90% of which are singletons, and roughly 1.5% rests with the top ten. This sequence joins TRBV5-1 and TRBJ2-3, with D perhaps matching TRBD2 (5 bases). Sequencing was done on a sample of peripheral blood. The receptor comes from a man between 60 and 75 years old with active COVID-19. As DNA, the CDR3 is TGCGCCAGCAGCACTGGGGAGAGGGACACAGATACGCAGTATTTT. Amino acid sequence: CASSTGERDTDTQYF.